The T cell receptor (beta chain) under discussion was sequenced for a study of CD8+ T cells in alopecia areata. Study-wide results and limits: Normal scalp had lower clonality than lesional scalp, with alopecia totalis/universalis lesions showing this most strongly. TCR sharing was clearer in mice than between patients, perhaps partly owing to patient HLA diversity.

Germline V gene sequence: CDR1 MNHEY, CDR2 SVGAGI. The ends lost 5 bases at V and 6 bases at J; junction bases unmatched: 3. The CDR3 runs to 14 residues. Sorted populations comprised CD4+ and CD8+ T cells obtained from PBMCs. For this clone: Its target is not known.

The authors extracted RNA and reverse transcribed it into cDNA as the sequencing template. Generated by immunoSEQ multiplex PCR, the TCRdb table keeps only in-frame clones and is missing some. The repertoire consists of under 150,000 clones, with roughly 58% occurring once and the leading ten covering 36%. The sequencing sample was made of CD8+ T cells sorted from blood. V and J are TRBV6-5 and TRBJ2-1; 11 nucleotides match TRBD2. This TCR was recovered from a human donor in good health. In DNA form, the CDR3 reads TGTGCCAGCAGTCTAGCGGGAGGTGGCAATGAGCAGTTCTTC. It encodes CASSLAGGGNEQFF.